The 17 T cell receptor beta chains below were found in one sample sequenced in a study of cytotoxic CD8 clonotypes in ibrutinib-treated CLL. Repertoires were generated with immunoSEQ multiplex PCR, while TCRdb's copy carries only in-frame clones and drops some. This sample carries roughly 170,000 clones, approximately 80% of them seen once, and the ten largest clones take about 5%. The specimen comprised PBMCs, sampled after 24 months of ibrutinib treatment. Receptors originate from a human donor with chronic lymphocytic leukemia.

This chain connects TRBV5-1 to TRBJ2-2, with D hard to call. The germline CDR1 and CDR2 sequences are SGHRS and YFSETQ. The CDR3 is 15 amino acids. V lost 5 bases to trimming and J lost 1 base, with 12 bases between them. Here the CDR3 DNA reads TGCGCCAGCAGAACAGACGGAAAGAACACCGGGGAGCTGTTTTTT. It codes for CASRTDGKNTGELFF.

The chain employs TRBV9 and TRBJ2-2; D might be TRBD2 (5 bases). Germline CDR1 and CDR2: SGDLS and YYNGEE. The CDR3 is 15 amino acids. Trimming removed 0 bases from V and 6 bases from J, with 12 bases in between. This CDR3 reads CASSVGQVRAGELFF. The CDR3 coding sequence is TGTGCCAGCAGCGTAGGCCAGGTGAGGGCCGGGGAGCTGTTTTTT.

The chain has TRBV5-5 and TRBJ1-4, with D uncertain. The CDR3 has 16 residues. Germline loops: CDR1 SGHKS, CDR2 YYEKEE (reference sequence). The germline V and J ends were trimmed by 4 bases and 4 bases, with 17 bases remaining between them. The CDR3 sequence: CASSALVGQFNEKLFF. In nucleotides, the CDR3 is TGTGCCAGCAGCGCCCTCGTAGGGCAGTTTAATGAAAAACTGTTTTTT.

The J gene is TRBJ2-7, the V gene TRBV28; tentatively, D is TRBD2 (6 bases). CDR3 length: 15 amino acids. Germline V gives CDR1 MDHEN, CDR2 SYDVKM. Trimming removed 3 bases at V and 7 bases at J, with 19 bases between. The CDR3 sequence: CASSFSDRDGGEQYF. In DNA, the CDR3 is TGTGCCAGCAGTTTTTCTGACCGGGATGGAGGGGAGCAGTACTTC.

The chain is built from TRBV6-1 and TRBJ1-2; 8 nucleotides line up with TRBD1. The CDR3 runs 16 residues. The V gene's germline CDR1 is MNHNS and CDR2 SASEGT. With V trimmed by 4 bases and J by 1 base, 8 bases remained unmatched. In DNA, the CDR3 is TGTGCCAGCAGTGCACCACGGACAGGGTTTAACTATGGCTACACCTTC. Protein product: CASSAPRTGFNYGYTF.

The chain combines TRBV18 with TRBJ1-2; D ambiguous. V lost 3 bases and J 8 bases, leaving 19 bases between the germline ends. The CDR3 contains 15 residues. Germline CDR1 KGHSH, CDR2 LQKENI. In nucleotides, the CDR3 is TGTGCCAGCTCACCTCGCAGCGTTCCTGGTGTAGGCTACACCTTC. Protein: CASSPRSVPGVGYTF.

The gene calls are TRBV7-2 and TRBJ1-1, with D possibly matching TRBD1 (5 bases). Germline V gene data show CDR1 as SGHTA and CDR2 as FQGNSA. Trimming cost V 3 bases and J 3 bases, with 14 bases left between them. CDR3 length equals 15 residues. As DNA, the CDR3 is TGTGCCAGCAGCTTTAGTACCAGGGTGGACACTGAAGCTTTCTTT. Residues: CASSFSTRVDTEAFF.

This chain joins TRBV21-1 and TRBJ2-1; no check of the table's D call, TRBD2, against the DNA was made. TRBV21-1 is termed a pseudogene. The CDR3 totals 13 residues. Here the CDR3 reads CASSKPLAGEQFF. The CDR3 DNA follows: TGTGCCAGCAGCAAACCACTAGCTGGTGAGCAGTTCTTC.

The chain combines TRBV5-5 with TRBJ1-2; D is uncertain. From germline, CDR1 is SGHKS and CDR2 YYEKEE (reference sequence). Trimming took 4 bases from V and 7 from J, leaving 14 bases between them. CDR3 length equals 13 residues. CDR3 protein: CASSQWLQFGYTF. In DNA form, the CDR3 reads TGTGCCAGCAGCCAGTGGCTACAGTTTGGCTACACCTTC.

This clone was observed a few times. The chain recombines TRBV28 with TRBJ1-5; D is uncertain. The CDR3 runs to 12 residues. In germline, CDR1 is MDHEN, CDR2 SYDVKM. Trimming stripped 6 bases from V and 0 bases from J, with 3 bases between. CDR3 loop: CASRYSNQPQHF. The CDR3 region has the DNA TGTGCCAGCAGGTATAGCAATCAGCCCCAGCATTTT.

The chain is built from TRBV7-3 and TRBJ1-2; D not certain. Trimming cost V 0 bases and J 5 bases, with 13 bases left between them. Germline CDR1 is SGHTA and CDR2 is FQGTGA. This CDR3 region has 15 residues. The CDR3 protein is CASSLTTGSRYGYTF. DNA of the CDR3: TGTGCCAGCAGCTTAACGACGGGATCCCGTTATGGCTACACCTTC.

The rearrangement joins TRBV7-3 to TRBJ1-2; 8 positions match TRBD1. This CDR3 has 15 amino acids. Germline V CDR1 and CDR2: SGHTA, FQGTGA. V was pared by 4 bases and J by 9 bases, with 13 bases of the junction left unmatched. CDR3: CASSSQGALMESYTF. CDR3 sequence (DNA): TGTGCCAGCAGCTCCCAGGGGGCACTTATGGAGAGCTACACCTTC.

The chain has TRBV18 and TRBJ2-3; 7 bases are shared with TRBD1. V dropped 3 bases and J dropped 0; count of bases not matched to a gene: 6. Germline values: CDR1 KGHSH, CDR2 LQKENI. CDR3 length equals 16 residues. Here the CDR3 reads CASSPLRGRSTDTQYF. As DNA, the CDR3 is TGTGCCAGCTCACCCCTCAGGGGGAGAAGCACAGATACGCAGTATTTT. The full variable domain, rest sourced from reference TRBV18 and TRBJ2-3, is NAGVMQNPRHLVRRRGQEARLRCSPMKGHSHVYWYRQLPEEGLKFMVYLQKENIIDESGMPKERFSAEFPKEGPSILRIQQVVRGDSAAYFCASSPLRGRSTDTQYFGPGTRLTVL.

CDR3 in DNA: TGCAGCGTTGAAGGAACAGGGGGCAAACTGGATGAGCAGTTCTTC. It codes for CSVEGTGGKLDEQFF. V gene TRBV29-1 combines with J gene TRBJ2-1; 9 bases fit TRBD1. From germline, CDR1 is SQVTM and CDR2 ANQGSEA. The CDR3 sequence is 15 residues long. The J segment lost 8 bases and the V segment lost 1 base, leaving 9 bases of the junction unmatched.

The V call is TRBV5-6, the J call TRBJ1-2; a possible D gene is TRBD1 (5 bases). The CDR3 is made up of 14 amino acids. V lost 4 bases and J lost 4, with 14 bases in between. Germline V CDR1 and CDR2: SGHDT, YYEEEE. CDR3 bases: TGTGCCAGCAGCGAAAGGGCAGGGACCTATGGCTACACCTTC. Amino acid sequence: CASSERAGTYGYTF.

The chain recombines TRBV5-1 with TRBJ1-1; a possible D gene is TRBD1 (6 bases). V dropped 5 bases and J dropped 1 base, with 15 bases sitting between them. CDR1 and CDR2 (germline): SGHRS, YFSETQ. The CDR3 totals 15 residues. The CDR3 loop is CASSSTGQRNTEAFF. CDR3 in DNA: TGCGCCAGCAGTTCGACAGGACAGAGGAACACTGAAGCTTTCTTT.

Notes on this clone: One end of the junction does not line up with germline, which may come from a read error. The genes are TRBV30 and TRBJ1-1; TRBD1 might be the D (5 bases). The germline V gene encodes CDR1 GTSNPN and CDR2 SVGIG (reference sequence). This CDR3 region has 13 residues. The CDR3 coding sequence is TGTGCCTGGAGTGTAAAGGGGAACTCTGAAGCTTTCTTT. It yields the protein CAWSVKGNSEAFF.